The TCR beta chain under discussion was sequenced for a study of regulatory dendritic cells for organ transplantation. About the research overall: Regulatory dendritic cells were monocyte-derived, receiving vitamin D3 on days 0 and 4 and IL-10 on day 4. Findings and limits, study-wide: Memory CD8+ clonal expansion seemed more limited with regulatory than mature dendritic cells. The authors noted considerable between-person heterogeneity in alloreactive memory CD8+ cells. Naive CD4+ and CD8+ repertoires were highly diverse; memory CD8+ was most oligoclonal.

Regarding this clone: Its antigen is not identified.

The CDR3 contains 18 residues. The V end was cut by 1 base, the J end by 0 bases, with 13 bases between. Germline V gives CDR1 SGHAT, CDR2 FQDESV (reference sequence). CFSE-labeled sorted T cells met regulatory or mature dendritic cells for four to five days. The table came from immunoSEQ multiplex PCR; TCRdb's copy has only in-frame clones and leaves some out. Of more than 15,000 clones listed, under 80% are singletons. Sequenced: memory CD4+ T cells from blood cultured with regulatory dendritic cells. Subset defined: CD45RO+ memory T cells. This chain joins TRBV11-1 and TRBJ2-6; possible D gene TRBD2, 6 bases. This receptor was identified in a human donor in good health. The CDR3 bases are TGTGCCAGCAGCTTAGGGAGGGCCGCCTACTCTGGGGCCAACGTCCTGACTTTC. Its protein is CASSLGRAAYSGANVLTF.